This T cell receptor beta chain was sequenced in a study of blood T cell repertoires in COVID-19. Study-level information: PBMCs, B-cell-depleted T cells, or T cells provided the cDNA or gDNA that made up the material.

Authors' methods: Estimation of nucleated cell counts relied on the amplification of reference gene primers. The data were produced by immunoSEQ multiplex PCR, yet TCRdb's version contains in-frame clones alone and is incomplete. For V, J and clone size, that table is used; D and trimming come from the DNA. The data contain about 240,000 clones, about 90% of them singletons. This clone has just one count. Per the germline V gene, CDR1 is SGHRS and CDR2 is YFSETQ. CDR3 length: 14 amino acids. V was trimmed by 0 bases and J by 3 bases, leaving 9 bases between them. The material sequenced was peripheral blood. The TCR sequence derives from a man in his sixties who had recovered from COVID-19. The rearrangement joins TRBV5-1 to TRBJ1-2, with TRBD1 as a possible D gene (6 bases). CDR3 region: CASSLGQDDYGYTF. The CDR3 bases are TGCGCCAGCAGCTTGGGACAGGACGACTATGGCTACACCTTC.